This passage covers 28 T cell receptor beta chains from one sample sequenced in a study of PD-L1 blockade in urothelial cancer. Measured with immunoSEQ multiplex PCR; TCRdb has only the in-frame clones, and not every one. Here the sample spans approximately 93,000 clones, less than 85% being singletons. As to time point: peripheral blood 6 weeks after treatment start. Sequenced material: PBMCs, taken around atezolizumab (anti-PD-L1) treatment. The origin of the receptors is a man in his sixties or seventies with urothelial cancer.

The chain joins TRBV7-2 to TRBJ2-5; D possibly corresponds to TRBD1 (5 bases). CDR1 is SGHTA and CDR2 is FQGNSA in the germline V gene. V was cut by 1 base and J by 5 bases, with 11 bases left in between. CDR3 length: 14 amino acids. The CDR3 reads CASSLGAGWETQYF. CDR3 coding DNA: TGTGCCAGCAGCTTAGGCGCAGGGTGGGAGACCCAGTACTTC. Combining the CDR3 with reference TRBV7-2 and TRBJ2-5 gives the whole variable domain GAGVSQSPSNKVTEKGKDVELRCDPISGHTALYWYRQSLGQGLEFLIYFQGNSAPDKSGLPSDRFSAERTGGSVSTLTIQRTQQEDSAVYLCASSLGAGWETQYFGPGTRLLVL.

The CDR3 reads CASSPDREFNEKLFF. The CDR3 DNA is TGTGCCAGCAGCCCGGACCGGGAGTTTAATGAAAAACTGTTTTTT. The V gene is TRBV5-5, the J gene TRBJ1-4; D is undetermined. The germline V and J ends were trimmed by 4 bases and 4 bases, with 14 bases remaining between them. The CDR3 consists of 15 residues. Germline V lookup: CDR1 SGHKS, CDR2 YYEKEE (reference sequence).

The V call is TRBV5-1, the J call TRBJ1-5; D gene unclear. This CDR3 has 14 amino acids. The germline CDR1 and CDR2 sequences are SGHRS and YFSETQ. V lost 6 bases and J lost 0, with 10 bases in between. Here the CDR3 reads CASKEGTSNQPQHF. The CDR3 DNA follows: TGCGCCAGCAAAGAGGGAACTAGCAATCAGCCCCAGCATTTT.

The chain links TRBV19 to TRBJ2-1; D possibly corresponds to TRBD1 (5 bases). This CDR3 region has 12 residues. The ends were cut back, 2 bases at V and 7 bases at J, with 6 bases in the middle. CDR1 is LNHDA, CDR2 SQIVND, per germline (reference sequence). As DNA, the CDR3 is TGTGCCAGTAGTATACAGGGAAATGAGCAGTTCTTC. It encodes CASSIQGNEQFF.

The rearrangement uses TRBV9 and TRBJ1-5; 9 nucleotides match TRBD1. The germline CDR1 and CDR2 sequences are SGDLS and YYNGEE. The CDR3 consists of 15 residues. Germline trimming cut 2 bases from V and 5 bases from J; bases unmatched to any gene: 5. This chain's CDR3 is CASSVGTGIDQPQHF. CDR3 nucleotides: TGTGCCAGCAGCGTCGGGACAGGGATCGATCAGCCCCAGCATTTT.

The V call is TRBV9, the J call TRBJ2-5; a possible D gene is TRBD2 (5 bases). The V gene's germline CDR1 is SGDLS and CDR2 YYNGEE. V dropped 4 bases and J dropped 0 bases, with 13 bases sitting between them. The CDR3 runs 15 residues. CDR3 sequence (DNA): TGTGCCAGCAGCCTTCTGAGCGGCTACCAAGAGACCCAGTACTTC. Residues: CASSLLSGYQETQYF.

The chain carries TRBV29-1 and TRBJ2-5, with D uncertain. V was shortened by 0 bases and J by 2 bases, with 10 bases between the two germline ends. Germline V lookup: CDR1 SQVTM, CDR2 ANQGSEA. This CDR3 contains 14 residues. This CDR3 is CSVEDHTEQETQYF. The CDR3 DNA is TGCAGCGTTGAAGATCATACAGAGCAAGAGACCCAGTACTTC.

This clone appeared a few times. CDR3 in amino acids: CASSSRGQGGSQYF. In DNA, the CDR3 is TGTGCCAGCAGCTCAAGGGGACAGGGAGGGTCCCAGTACTTC. This chain uses TRBV7-6 with TRBJ2-5; TRBD1 agrees at 9 bases. CDR3 length: 14 residues. Germline loops: CDR1 SGHVS, CDR2 FNYEAQ. After removal of 4 bases from V and 9 bases from J, the junction contained 9 bases not matched to a gene.

V and J are TRBV29-1 and TRBJ2-3; 8 nucleotides agree with TRBD2. The germline V gene encodes CDR1 SQVTM and CDR2 ANQGSEA. V trimming: 7 bases; J trimming: 0 bases; junction bases outside the gene matches: 6. CDR3 size: 14 residues. CDR3 sequence: CSAGGVLSTDTQYF. CDR3 in DNA: TGCAGCGCCGGGGGGGTCCTGAGCACAGATACGCAGTATTTT.

This chain connects TRBV11-2 to TRBJ2-7, with 8 bases matching TRBD2. The V and J ends lost 1 base and 0 bases, in that order; junction bases with no gene match: 11. Germline-derived CDR1 and CDR2 are SGHAT and FQNNGV. The CDR3 sequence is 18 residues long. CDR3: CASSLADAWRGVSYEQYF. CDR3 sequence (DNA): TGTGCCAGCAGCTTAGCTGATGCGTGGCGGGGGGTCTCCTACGAGCAGTACTTC.

This clone was detected a few times. The chain joins TRBV5-1 to TRBJ2-1; D is uncertain. V lost 0 bases and J 6 bases, leaving 13 bases between the germline ends. Germline CDR1 SGHRS, CDR2 YFSETQ. The length of the CDR3 is 15 residues. The CDR3 protein is CASSLDVVSGNEQFF. DNA of the CDR3: TGCGCCAGCAGCTTGGATGTAGTCTCGGGCAATGAGCAGTTCTTC.

The genes are TRBV12-5 and TRBJ2-1; 10 nucleotides match TRBD2. The CDR3 sequence is 21 residues long. The germline V gene encodes CDR1 LGHNT and CDR2 FRNRAP. V lost 1 base, J lost 8 bases, and 23 bases stayed unmatched. The chain's CDR3 is CASGLEPHFPHGLAGVDEQFF. The CDR3 region has the DNA TGTGCTAGTGGTTTGGAACCCCATTTCCCCCATGGGCTAGCGGGAGTTGATGAGCAGTTCTTC. The whole variable domain, remainder taken from reference TRBV12-5 and TRBJ2-1, is DARVTQTPRHKVTEMGQEVTMRCQPILGHNTVFWYRQTMMQGLELLAYFRNRAPLDDSGMPKDRFSAEMPDATLATLKIQPSEPRDSAVYFCASGLEPHFPHGLAGVDEQFFGPGTRLTVL.

This sequence joins TRBV11-3 and TRBJ1-1, with D hard to call. The ends were cut back, 1 base at V and 7 bases at J, with 10 bases in the middle. The CDR3 totals 13 residues. CDR1 and CDR2 from the germline V gene are SGHNT and YENEEA. Here the CDR3 DNA reads TGTGCCAGCAGCTTAGGGGCTTACGGTGAAGCTTTCTTT. Residues: CASSLGAYGEAFF.

The rearrangement uses TRBV9 and TRBJ2-7, with a tentative D call TRBD2 (5 bases). With 0 bases removed from V and 2 bases from J, the gap between germline ends came to 9 bases. This CDR3 spans 14 amino acids. Looked up from germline, CDR1 is SGDLS and CDR2 is YYNGEE. The CDR3 region is CASSVGGKPYEQYF. The CDR3 DNA reads as TGTGCCAGCAGCGTAGGAGGGAAACCCTACGAGCAGTACTTC.

This clone was seen more than once but under ten times. V usage is TRBV7-2 and J usage is TRBJ2-7; 7 nucleotides match TRBD1. The CDR3 loop spans 15 amino acids. Losses at the gene ends were 1 base for V and 2 bases for J; bases not matched to a gene: 5. The germline gives CDR1 SGHTA, CDR2 FQGNSA. CDR3 sequence reads: CASSLGQGRTYEQYF. The CDR3 DNA reads as TGTGCCAGCAGCTTAGGACAGGGCAGAACCTACGAGCAGTACTTC.

The chain couples TRBV29-1 to TRBJ2-5, with 7 nucleotides matching TRBD2. J lost 5 bases, V lost 3 bases, and 12 bases had no gene match. This CDR3 spans 15 amino acids. CDR1 SQVTM and CDR2 ANQGSEA come from the germline V gene. The CDR3 spells CSVEKWEGFGETQYF. The CDR3 DNA sequence: TGCAGCGTTGAGAAGTGGGAGGGGTTCGGGGAGACCCAGTACTTC.

The chain links TRBV7-9 to TRBJ2-7; TRBD1 matches at 7 bases. The CDR3 totals 15 residues. J gave up 0 bases and V 5 bases, and 7 bases lay outside the gene matches. The germline V gene has CDR1 SEHNR and CDR2 FQNEAQ (reference sequence). The CDR3 DNA sequence: TGTGCCAGCAGCCCCCGGGACAGCAGCTCCTACGAGCAGTACTTC. It encodes CASSPRDSSSYEQYF.

The CDR3 loop is CATSRDYLRGMNTEAFF. CDR3 in DNA: TGTGCCACCAGCAGAGATTACCTCAGGGGGATGAACACTGAAGCTTTCTTT. The chain combines TRBV15 with TRBJ1-1; 7 bases align to TRBD1. The CDR3 consists of 17 residues. Germline V lookup: CDR1 LNHNV, CDR2 YYDKDF (reference sequence). The trim removed 0 bases at V and 0 bases at J, leaving 7 bases unmatched.

The chain links TRBV5-4 to TRBJ2-5; 8 bases are a match to TRBD2. This CDR3 is 14 amino acids long. J lost 4 bases, V lost 4 bases, and 6 bases had no gene match. Germline CDR1 reads SGHNT; CDR2 reads YYREEE (reference sequence). CDR3 in amino acids: CASSPAGVGETQYF. CDR3 nucleotide sequence: TGTGCCAGCAGCCCAGCGGGAGTGGGAGAGACCCAGTACTTC.

V and J are TRBV19 and TRBJ2-1, with 8 positions matching TRBD1. Per the germline V gene, CDR1 is LNHDA and CDR2 is SQIVND (reference sequence). V gave up 3 bases and J gave up 9 bases; unmatched junction bases: 13. This CDR3 spans 16 amino acids. The CDR3 coding sequence is TGTGCCAGTAGTATTGCCGGACAGGGAGTAGGTATTGAGCAGTTCTTC. Translated, it gives CASSIAGQGVGIEQFF.

The rearrangement joins TRBV2 to TRBJ2-5, with TRBD2 identical over 15 bases. CDR1 is SNHLY, CDR2 FYNNEI, per germline. J lost 4 bases, V lost 6 bases, and 6 bases had no gene match. The CDR3 loop spans 16 amino acids. The CDR3 nucleotides read TGTGCCAGCAGCCGGGGACTAGCGGGAGGTGGAGAGACCCAGTACTTC. As protein: CASSRGLAGGGETQYF.

The gene calls are TRBV2 and TRBJ2-1, with a possible D match to TRBD1 (6 bases). The CDR3 has 16 residues. CDR1 and CDR2 (germline): SNHLY, FYNNEI. V lost 1 base and J 3 bases, leaving 13 bases between the germline ends. This CDR3 reads CASSEEGVSSYNEQFF. DNA of the CDR3: TGTGCCAGCAGTGAAGAGGGGGTTTCGAGCTACAATGAGCAGTTCTTC.

The chain combines TRBV10-3 with TRBJ2-7, with 8 bases matching TRBD1. Germline V gives CDR1 ENHRY, CDR2 SYGVKD. Losses at the gene ends were 7 bases for V and 6 bases for J; bases not matched to a gene: 8. This CDR3 spans 13 amino acids. CDR3 in amino acids: CAIKRTQGGEQYF. The CDR3 bases are TGTGCCATCAAAAGAACACAGGGGGGCGAGCAGTACTTC.

This clone was counted between two and nine times. This rearrangement joins TRBV7-9 to TRBJ2-1, with D tentatively TRBD1 (6 bases). CDR1 is SEHNR, CDR2 FQNEAQ, per germline (reference sequence). The CDR3 totals 14 residues. V lost 5 bases and J 4 bases, leaving 12 bases between the germline ends. Written as DNA, the CDR3 is TGTGCCAGCAGCGATCAAGGGGGTTACAATGAGCAGTTCTTC. Translation: CASSDQGGYNEQFF.

This clone has a single count. The rearrangement links TRBV18 to TRBJ2-5; 7 positions match TRBD1. The CDR3 spans 13 residues. Germline V CDR1 and CDR2: KGHSH, LQKENI. Trimming removed 5 bases from V and 2 bases from J; junction bases left unmatched: 2. The CDR3 bases are TGTGCCAGCTCAAAGGACAGGCAAGAGACCCAGTACTTC. Its protein is CASSKDRQETQYF.

The CDR3 loop reads CASSLSGQNLQYF. For the CDR3, the DNA is TGTGCCAGCAGTTTATCTGGACAGAACCTTCAGTACTTC. This chain connects TRBV27 to TRBJ2-4, with D tentatively TRBD1 (6 bases). Germline V gene data show CDR1 as MNHEY and CDR2 as SMNVEV (reference sequence). Trimming cost V 0 bases and J 11 bases, with 11 bases left between them. The CDR3 spans 13 residues.

This chain joins TRBV7-2 and TRBJ2-2, with TRBD2 matching over 10 bases. This CDR3 has 15 amino acids. Germline V CDR1 and CDR2: SGHTA, FQGNSA. After removal of 3 bases from V and 6 bases from J, the junction contained 4 bases not matched to a gene. Here the CDR3 DNA reads TGTGCCAGCAGCTTCTCAGCGGGAGGGGCCGGGGAGCTGTTTTTT. As protein: CASSFSAGGAGELFF.

This chain uses TRBV9 with TRBJ2-1, with 8 bases fitting TRBD1. V dropped 0 bases and J dropped 5; count of bases not matched to a gene: 7. The CDR3 is 16 residues long. Germline values: CDR1 SGDLS, CDR2 YYNGEE. CDR3 bases: TGTGCCAGCAGCGTAGAAGGAGGACAGGGAAACAATGAGCAGTTCTTC. This gives the protein CASSVEGGQGNNEQFF.